This TCR beta chain was recorded in a study of blood T cells in healthy people across ages. A second PCR of 7 to 11 cycles used a sample-barcoded 5' primer and a J-beta primer mix. Each single sample gave us at least 2.5 million CDR3-containing paired-end reads. Via MiXCR, TCRdb re-called the 5' RACE reads, giving one row per CDR3 protein. Among about 900,000 distinct CDR3 sequences listed, about 48% were seen once. V lost 3 bases, J lost 2 bases, and 8 bases lay in between. The CDR3 contains 15 residues. Germline CDR1 is SGHTA and CDR2 is FQGNSA. General observations from the study: Compared with aged donors, long-lived donors showed fewer expanded clones, suggesting selection. Age showed a roughly linear inverse relationship with TCR beta diversity per million T cells.

This clonotype was recorded a few times. Antigen: not known. The donors, healthy Caucasians from Russia, were aged about 6 to 95. The sample consisted of blood. This clonotype was obtained from a man under 40 in good health. The V gene is TRBV7-2, the J gene TRBJ1-6, with a possible D match to TRBD1 (5 bases). CDR3 in amino acids: CASSFGGTYNSPLHF. In DNA form, the CDR3 reads TGTGCCAGCAGCTTCGGGGGGACCTATAATTCACCCCTCCACTTT.